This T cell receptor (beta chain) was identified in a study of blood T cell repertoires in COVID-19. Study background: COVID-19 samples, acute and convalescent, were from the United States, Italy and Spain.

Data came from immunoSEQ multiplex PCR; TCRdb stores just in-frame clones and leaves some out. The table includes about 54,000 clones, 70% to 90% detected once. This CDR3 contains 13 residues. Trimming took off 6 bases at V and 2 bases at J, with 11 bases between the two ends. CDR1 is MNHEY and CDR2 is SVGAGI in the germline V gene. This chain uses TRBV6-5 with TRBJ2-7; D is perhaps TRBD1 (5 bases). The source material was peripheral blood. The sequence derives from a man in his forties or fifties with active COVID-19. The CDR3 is CASSDSAAYEQYF. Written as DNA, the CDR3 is TGTGCCAGCAGCGACAGCGCAGCCTACGAGCAGTACTTC.